The 7 T cell receptor beta chains listed next were all sequenced from one sample in a study of blood T cell repertoires in COVID-19. TCRdb's copy holds only in-frame clones and misses some; the assay was immunoSEQ multiplex PCR. The sample holds approximately 150,000 clones, roughly 80% seen once. The sequenced sample consisted of PBMCs or T cells enriched from blood (not recorded which). Source of these receptors: a woman in her forties with acute COVID-19.

This clone was seen more than once but under ten times. V is TRBV9 and J is TRBJ2-1; 13 bases align to TRBD2. The V gene's germline CDR1 is SGDLS and CDR2 YYNGEE. J lost 4 bases, V lost 4 bases, and 5 bases had no gene match. The CDR3 extends over 16 amino acids. CDR3 in amino acids: CASSPGTSGIYNEQFF. The DNA of the CDR3 is TGTGCCAGCAGCCCTGGGACTAGCGGGATTTACAATGAGCAGTTCTTC.

The V and J genes are TRBV20-1 and TRBJ2-3, with 10 bases identical to TRBD2. The CDR3 is 16 residues long. Unmatched junction bases numbered 12, after V lost 3 bases and J lost 6 bases. The germline CDR1 and CDR2 sequences are DFQATT and SNEGSKA (reference sequence). CDR3 sequence: CSASGEAGGLGDTQYF. The CDR3 DNA reads as TGCAGTGCTAGTGGAGAAGCGGGAGGGCTGGGCGATACGCAGTATTTT.

The chain is built from TRBV2 and TRBJ2-1, with TRBD2 matching 9 bases. The V and J ends lost 9 bases and 1 base, in that order; junction bases with no gene match: 1. The V gene's germline CDR1 is SNHLY and CDR2 FYNNEI. The CDR3 is 13 residues long. Written as DNA, the CDR3 is TGTGCCAGTAGCGGGGGTTCCTACAATGAGCAGTTCTTC. It yields the protein CASSGGSYNEQFF.

The chain has TRBV10-3 and TRBJ1-2; the D gene is possibly TRBD1 (5 bases). The germline V gene has CDR1 ENHRY and CDR2 SYGVKD. This CDR3 spans 12 amino acids. Trimming shortened V by 11 bases and J by 4 bases, and 14 bases separated the two germline ends. The CDR3 region is CACGASSYGYTF. The CDR3 DNA reads as TGTGCCTGCGGGGCCAGCTCCTATGGCTACACCTTC.

This chain's CDR3 is CASSLSGSEYNEQFF. DNA of the CDR3: TGTGCCAGCAGCTTAAGCGGGAGCGAGTACAATGAGCAGTTCTTC. The rearrangement uses TRBV7-3 and TRBJ2-1; 7 bases are shared with TRBD2. CDR1 is SGHTA and CDR2 is FQGTGA in the germline V gene. The CDR3 runs to 15 residues. With 1 base clipped from V and 4 bases from J, the junction kept 4 bases outside the gene matches.

The chain carries TRBV5-1 and TRBJ1-1, with 11 nucleotides matching TRBD1. The germline V gene encodes CDR1 SGHRS and CDR2 YFSETQ. This CDR3 has 16 amino acids. V lost 2 bases, J lost 5 bases, and 8 bases stayed unmatched. The CDR3 DNA follows: TGCGCCAGCAGCTTCAAGAAGGGACAGGGGGGTACTGAAGCTTTCTTT. Protein sequence: CASSFKKGQGGTEAFF.

The rearrangement joins TRBV30 to TRBJ1-1; TRBD1 is a possible D gene (6 bases). CDR3 length: 13 residues. Trimming removed 8 bases from V and 2 bases from J, with 15 bases in between. Germline V gene data show CDR1 as GTSNPN and CDR2 as SVGIG (reference sequence). Here the CDR3 DNA reads TGTGCCCTCCAGGGGATCGAAAACACTGAAGCTTTCTTT. Encoded protein: CALQGIENTEAFF.